This paragraph covers one T cell receptor beta chain sequence. The CDR3 length is 15 residues. The trim removed 4 bases at V and 6 bases at J, leaving 10 bases unmatched. Per germline, CDR1 GTSNPN and CDR2 SVGIG (reference sequence). The record originates from a study of PD-L1 blockade in urothelial cancer. Study at large: Blood was subjected to analysis at 3 weeks (second dose) and 6 weeks following treatment start. Blood gave a median approximately 140,000 T cells.

Time point meaning: pretreatment peripheral blood. The method was immunoSEQ multiplex PCR; TCRdb's version includes in-frame clones alone and lacks a portion of them. The sample includes just under 50,000 clones, under 90% of them seen just once. The TCR was taken from a man aged 65 to 85 with urothelial cancer. V usage is TRBV30 and J usage is TRBJ1-5, with 9 bases lining up with TRBD1. The sequencing used PBMCs, collected around atezolizumab (anti-PD-L1) treatment. DNA of the CDR3: TGTGCCTGGAATGGACAGGGGACGAATAGTCAGCCCCAGCATTTT. It yields the protein CAWNGQGTNSQPQHF.